These 26 T cell receptor beta chains were sequenced from one sample in a study of cytomegalovirus exposure and HLA in healthy donors. Researchers ran the PCR with 60 Vbeta and 13 Jbeta primers. Here immunoSEQ multiplex PCR was the method, and the copy in TCRdb shows in-frame clones only, minus some. The sample consists of roughly 110,000 clones, roughly 66% of them appearing once. The sequencing input was PBMCs. These receptors came from a woman in her twenties or thirties in good health and CMV-seronegative.

The chain combines TRBV2 with TRBJ2-7; D is uncertain. The germline gives CDR1 SNHLY, CDR2 FYNNEI. Deletions cut 2 bases from V and 3 bases from J, with 2 bases between. The CDR3 is 11 amino acids. The CDR3 reads CASSEHYEQYF. In DNA, the CDR3 is TGTGCCAGCAGTGAACACTACGAGCAGTACTTC.

The CDR3 protein is CASSVGGGESTDTQYF. Here the CDR3 DNA reads TGTGCCAGCAGTGTGGGGGGGGGAGAAAGCACAGATACGCAGTATTTT. The rearrangement joins TRBV27 to TRBJ2-3, with 7 nucleotides matching TRBD2. V lost 5 bases to trimming and J lost 0 bases; unmatched junction nucleotides: 8. CDR1 MNHEY and CDR2 SMNVEV come from the germline V gene (reference sequence). The CDR3 is 16 amino acids.

This clone came up a few times. The chain is built from TRBV11-3 and TRBJ2-1; D gene ambiguous. CDR1 and CDR2 (germline): SGHNT, YENEEA. Trimming removed 0 bases at V and 4 bases at J, with 4 bases between. The CDR3 is made up of 13 amino acids. DNA of the CDR3: TGTGCCAGCAGCTTAGAGCGGTACAATGAGCAGTTCTTC. This gives the protein CASSLERYNEQFF.

The chain links TRBV27 to TRBJ2-2; D gene unclear. This CDR3 is built from 14 residues. Germline V lookup: CDR1 MNHEY, CDR2 SMNVEV (reference sequence). With 6 bases removed from V and 2 bases from J, the gap between germline ends came to 10 bases. The CDR3 nucleotides read TGTGCCAGCAGGGGCCACCTTAACACCGGGGAGCTGTTTTTT. The encoded protein is CASRGHLNTGELFF.

The chain couples TRBV5-1 to TRBJ2-7; 12 bases fit TRBD2. This CDR3 spans 17 amino acids. V lost 1 base and J lost 5; bases outside the gene matches: 10. The germline V gene has CDR1 SGHRS and CDR2 YFSETQ. The CDR3 DNA follows: TGCGCCAGCAGCTTGAGACTAGCGGGAGTGAATCCCCACGAGCAGTACTTC. Its translation is CASSLRLAGVNPHEQYF.

This chain joins TRBV15 and TRBJ2-7; 7 bases are shared with TRBD2. The CDR3 has 14 residues. Germline V gene data show CDR1 as LNHNV and CDR2 as YYDKDF (reference sequence). The V gene end was trimmed by 1 base and the J gene end by 4 bases; junction bases not matched to a gene: 4. The CDR3 loop reads CATSRGGSQYEQYF. In DNA, the CDR3 is TGTGCCACCAGCAGAGGCGGGAGTCAATACGAGCAGTACTTC.

CDR3 nucleotides: TGTGCCAGCAGCTTGTGGGAGGCCTCCGAACTATCCGGCTACACCTTC. This sequence encodes CASSLWEASELSGYTF. The gene calls are TRBV5-8 and TRBJ1-2; D is ambiguous. V lost 1 base, J lost 8 bases, and 21 bases lay in between. Germline-derived CDR1 and CDR2 are SGHTS and YDEGEE. The CDR3 sequence is 16 residues long.

The genes are TRBV5-1 and TRBJ1-6; 7 nucleotides line up with TRBD1. This CDR3 contains 14 residues. V dropped 5 bases and J dropped 7; count of bases not matched to a gene: 6. CDR1 is SGHRS, CDR2 YFSETQ, per germline. The CDR3 loop reads CASSPGTANSPLHF. The CDR3 coding sequence is TGCGCCAGCAGTCCCGGGACAGCAAATTCACCCCTCCACTTT.

V usage is TRBV28 and J usage is TRBJ1-5, with no clear D. Trimming cost V 8 bases and J 1 base, with 15 bases left between them. Germline CDR1 is MDHEN and CDR2 is SYDVKM. The CDR3 totals 15 residues. The CDR3 loop reads CASSSLQLSNQPQHF. CDR3 DNA sequence: TGTGCCAGCTCCTCGTTACAGCTAAGCAATCAGCCCCAGCATTTT.

V usage is TRBV5-8 and J usage is TRBJ2-7, with 9 bases fitting TRBD1. Germline CDR1 reads SGHTS; CDR2 reads YDEGEE. Germline trimming cut 5 bases from V and 1 base from J; bases unmatched to any gene: 7. This CDR3 region has 15 residues. CDR3 region: CASRDGTGISYEQYF. The CDR3 bases are TGTGCCAGCAGGGATGGGACAGGGATTTCCTACGAGCAGTACTTC.

The chain carries TRBV6-5 and TRBJ2-1; TRBD2 aligns across 10 bases. J gave up 3 bases and V 7 bases, and 6 bases lay outside the gene matches. CDR1 and CDR2 from the germline V gene are MNHEY and SVGAGI. The CDR3 spans 15 residues. CDR3 nucleotides: TGTGCCAGCAAAAGGACTAGCGGAAACTACAATGAGCAGTTCTTC. This gives the protein CASKRTSGNYNEQFF.

A single count supports this clone. J is TRBJ2-2 and V is TRBV11-2; D remains ambiguous. Looked up from germline, CDR1 is SGHAT and CDR2 is FQNNGV. V was clipped by 5 bases and J by 1 base, with 11 bases between them. The CDR3 extends over 15 amino acids. CDR3 loop: CASSPITGNTGELFF. The CDR3 DNA reads TGTGCCAGCAGCCCAATTACGGGGAACACCGGGGAGCTGTTTTTT.

This clone was picked up a small number of times. This sequence joins TRBV10-3 and TRBJ2-4; a weak D match, TRBD1 (5 bases). The germline gives CDR1 ENHRY, CDR2 SYGVKD. The CDR3 is made up of 13 amino acids. V was trimmed by 5 bases and J by 6 bases, leaving 11 bases between them. CDR3: CAISPGAGNIQYF. DNA of the CDR3: TGTGCCATCAGTCCTGGGGCCGGAAACATTCAGTACTTC.

The V and J genes are TRBV2 and TRBJ2-5, with 9 bases lining up with TRBD1. CDR3 length: 15 residues. Germline trimming cut 2 bases from V and 2 bases from J; bases unmatched to any gene: 3. The germline gives CDR1 SNHLY, CDR2 FYNNEI. The CDR3 DNA reads as TGTGCCAGCAGTGAAAACAGGGGGCGACAAGAGACCCAGTACTTC. Protein: CASSENRGRQETQYF.

In this sample, this clone turned up a few times. The CDR3 nucleotides are TGTGCCAGCAGCACGTTGCTAAACACTGAAGCTTTCTTT. Its protein is CASSTLLNTEAFF. The rearrangement links TRBV27 to TRBJ1-1; no reliable D call. The CDR3 covers 13 residues. The V end was cut by 6 bases, the J end by 2 bases, with 10 bases between. Germline V CDR1 and CDR2: MNHEY, SMNVEV (reference sequence).

This rearrangement joins TRBV28 to TRBJ1-5, with a weak D call TRBD1 (5 bases). The germline V gene encodes CDR1 MDHEN and CDR2 SYDVKM. This CDR3 is built from 13 residues. Deletions cut 7 bases from V and 7 bases from J, with 14 bases between. The CDR3 is CASTRGGKQPQHF. The CDR3 DNA reads as TGTGCCAGCACCCGGGGGGGGAAACAGCCCCAGCATTTT.

This chain joins TRBV7-9 and TRBJ2-1; 9 nucleotides agree with TRBD1. The germline V gene has CDR1 SEHNR and CDR2 FQNEAQ (reference sequence). The CDR3 consists of 16 residues. The trim removed 4 bases at V and 0 bases at J, leaving 4 bases unmatched. In nucleotides, the CDR3 is TGTGCCAGCAGCTCAGGGACAGGGAGCTCCTACAATGAGCAGTTCTTC. It translates to CASSSGTGSSYNEQFF.

The chain has TRBV6-5 and TRBJ1-2; D might be TRBD1 (5 bases). CDR3 length: 14 amino acids. V lost 2 bases and J lost 4, with 11 bases in between. From germline, CDR1 is MNHEY and CDR2 SVGAGI. CDR3 coding DNA: TGTGCCAGCAGTTACGGGGAGGGACTCTATGGCTACACCTTC. It encodes CASSYGEGLYGYTF.

CDR3 sequence reads: CASSFGGKTGELFF. The DNA for the CDR3 is TGTGCCAGCAGCTTTGGGGGGAAGACCGGGGAGCTGTTTTTT. The chain is built from TRBV11-1 and TRBJ2-2, with TRBD2 as a possible D gene (6 bases). CDR3 length: 14 residues. V gave up 3 bases and J gave up 5 bases, with 10 bases separating them. Germline V CDR1 and CDR2: SGHAT, FQDESV (reference sequence).

This chain's CDR3 is CASSSGQGNTIYF. The DNA of the CDR3 is TGTGCCAGCAGCTCGGGACAGGGAAACACCATATATTTT. This chain links TRBV7-2 with TRBJ1-3, with 7 bases lining up with TRBD1. CDR3 length: 13 amino acids. The J segment lost 4 bases and the V segment lost 4 bases, leaving 1 base of the junction unmatched. Germline V gene data show CDR1 as SGHTA and CDR2 as FQGNSA.

V gene TRBV18 combines with J gene TRBJ2-7, with D possibly being TRBD2 (6 bases). Trimming removed 5 bases from V and 3 bases from J, with 17 bases in between. CDR1 is KGHSH, CDR2 LQKENI, per germline. This CDR3 has 15 amino acids. In DNA, the CDR3 is TGTGCCAGCTCAATAGCGGTGCAGGGCGACTACGAGCAGTACTTC. Translating it yields CASSIAVQGDYEQYF.

The chain links TRBV7-9 to TRBJ2-2; 12 nucleotides align to TRBD2. This CDR3 has 16 residues. The germline CDR1 and CDR2 sequences are SEHNR and FQNEAQ (reference sequence). Unmatched junction bases numbered 6, after V lost 5 bases and J lost 5 bases. CDR3 sequence: CASSTTSGRITGELFF. The CDR3 DNA sequence: TGTGCCAGCAGCACGACTAGCGGGAGAATTACCGGGGAGCTGTTTTTT.

The gene calls are TRBV6-5 and TRBJ1-1; 7 bases map to TRBD1. The length of the CDR3 is 15 residues. V dropped 5 bases and J dropped 0; count of bases not matched to a gene: 6. Per germline, CDR1 MNHEY and CDR2 SVGAGI. CDR3 in amino acids: CASSGVDRLNTEAFF. The CDR3 DNA reads as TGTGCCAGCAGTGGGGTGGACAGGCTGAACACTGAAGCTTTCTTT.

The table lists this clone with a few counts. The J gene is TRBJ1-3, the V gene TRBV10-3; D not resolved. The CDR3 loop spans 15 amino acids. The germline V gene has CDR1 ENHRY and CDR2 SYGVKD. Trimming pared 3 bases from V and 0 bases from J, leaving 9 bases between. CDR3 nucleotides: TGTGCCATCAGTGAAGAACACCACTCTGGAAACACCATATATTTT. Protein product: CAISEEHHSGNTIYF.

The rearrangement links TRBV2 to TRBJ1-4, with TRBD1 matching 7 bases. Germline V gene sequence: CDR1 SNHLY, CDR2 FYNNEI. V dropped 7 bases and J dropped 8; count of bases not matched to a gene: 10. The CDR3 contains 14 residues. CDR3 coding DNA: TGTGCCAGCACCGACCTACAGGGGCGGGAAAAACTGTTTTTT. Encoded protein: CASTDLQGREKLFF.

This chain's CDR3 is CASSPRDSGYGYTF. CDR3 sequence (DNA): TGCGCCAGCAGCCCAAGGGACAGCGGCTATGGCTACACCTTC. This rearrangement joins TRBV5-1 to TRBJ1-2; TRBD1 aligns across 7 bases. Germline-derived CDR1 and CDR2 are SGHRS and YFSETQ. The CDR3 runs 14 residues. The ends lost 4 bases at V and 4 bases at J; junction bases unmatched: 7.